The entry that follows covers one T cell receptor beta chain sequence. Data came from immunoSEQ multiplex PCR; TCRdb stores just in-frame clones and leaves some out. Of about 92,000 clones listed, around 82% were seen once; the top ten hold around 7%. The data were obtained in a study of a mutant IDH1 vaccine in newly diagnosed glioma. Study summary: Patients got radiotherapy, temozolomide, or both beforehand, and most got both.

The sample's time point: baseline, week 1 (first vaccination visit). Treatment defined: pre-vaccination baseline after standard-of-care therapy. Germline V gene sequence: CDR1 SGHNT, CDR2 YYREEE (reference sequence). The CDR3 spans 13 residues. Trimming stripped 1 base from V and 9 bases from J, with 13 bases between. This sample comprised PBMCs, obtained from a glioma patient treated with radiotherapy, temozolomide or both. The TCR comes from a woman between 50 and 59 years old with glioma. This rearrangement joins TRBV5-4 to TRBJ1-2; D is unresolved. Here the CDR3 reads CASSLTGGYSYTF. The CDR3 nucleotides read TGTGCCAGCAGCTTGACTGGAGGTTACAGCTACACCTTC.